Below, one T cell receptor beta chain is given with its context. This sample was included in a study of blood T cell repertoires in COVID-19. For the study at large: Whether acute or convalescent, the COVID-19 samples came from the United States, Italy and Spain. T cells, B-cell-depleted T cells, or PBMCs supplied cDNA or gDNA.

J gave up 7 bases and V 4 bases, and 12 bases lay outside the gene matches. Germline V gene lookup returns CDR1 MGHRA and CDR2 YSYEKL. This CDR3 has 16 amino acids. Methods used by the authors: For nucleated cells, counts were estimated from reference gene primer amplification. Libraries were prepared by immunoSEQ multiplex PCR; TCRdb keeps only in-frame clonotypes and omits some of them. That table gives V, J and clone size, and the DNA gave D and trimming. The repertoire includes approximately 90,000 clones, about three quarters of them detected once, and roughly 53% sits in the top ten. V gene TRBV4-1 combines with J gene TRBJ2-2; TRBD1 aligns across 7 bases. The material sequenced was peripheral blood. This TCR was sampled from a human donor in a cohort sampled during active COVID-19. This chain's CDR3 is CASSRPDRGDSGELFF. DNA of the CDR3: TGCGCCAGCAGCCGCCCGGACAGAGGGGACAGCGGGGAGCTGTTTTTT.